These T cell receptor beta chains were read from a single sample in a study of cytomegalovirus exposure and HLA in healthy donors. The table came from immunoSEQ multiplex PCR; TCRdb's copy has only in-frame clones and leaves some out. The sample has some 150,000 clones; roughly 85% are singletons. Specimen: PBMCs. These receptors came from a male donor in good health and CMV-seronegative. CDR3s include the opening cysteine and the closing phenylalanine or tryptophan. The order of the fields is CDR3 protein, CDR3 DNA, D gene, clone size, J gene, V gene. D genes are given only for firm matches. The size field is filled for only some rows; it gives once, few, many or a size class.

CDR3 protein: CASSLVAGGMNTEAFF; CDR3 DNA: TGCGCCAGCAGCTTGGTGGCAGGGGGCATGAACACTGAAGCTTTCTTT; D gene: TRBD1; clone size: .; J gene: TRBJ1-1; V gene: TRBV5-1
CDR3 protein: CASSLPLGTSGVYEQYF; CDR3 DNA: TGTGCCAGCAGCTTACCCCTCGGGACTAGCGGGGTGTACGAGCAGTACTTC; D gene: TRBD2; clone size: few; J gene: TRBJ2-7; V gene: TRBV7-6
CDR3 protein: CASSQDGQGDGYTF; CDR3 DNA: TGCGCCAGCAGCCAGGACGGACAGGGGGATGGCTACACCTTC; D gene: TRBD1; clone size: .; J gene: TRBJ1-2; V gene: TRBV4-3
CDR3 protein: CASSLNRLAGDDEQYF; CDR3 DNA: TGTGCCAGCAGTTTAAACCGTCTAGCGGGAGATGACGAGCAGTACTTC; D gene: TRBD2; clone size: .; J gene: TRBJ2-7; V gene: TRBV28
CDR3 protein: CASSLAPGMEQFF; CDR3 DNA: TGTGCCAGCAGCTTGGCGCCGGGAATGGAGCAGTTCTTC; D gene: .; clone size: .; J gene: TRBJ2-1; V gene: TRBV5-6
CDR3 protein: CASSPDRGNFYEQYF; CDR3 DNA: TGTGCCAGCTCACCCGACAGGGGTAACTTCTACGAGCAGTACTTC; D gene: TRBD1; clone size: few; J gene: TRBJ2-7; V gene: TRBV18
CDR3 protein: CASSLLWGRTNEKLFF; CDR3 DNA: TGTGCCAGCAGTTTATTGTGGGGGCGGACTAATGAAAAACTGTTTTTT; D gene: .; clone size: .; J gene: TRBJ1-4; V gene: TRBV28
CDR3 protein: CASSPTGTGDEKLFF; CDR3 DNA: TGTGCCAGCAGCCCGACCGGGACAGGGGATGAAAAACTGTTTTTT; D gene: TRBD1; clone size: .; J gene: TRBJ1-4; V gene: TRBV14
CDR3 protein: CASSPRVTGELFF; CDR3 DNA: TGTGCCAGCAGCCCGCGAGTGACCGGGGAGCTGTTTTTT; D gene: .; clone size: few; J gene: TRBJ2-2; V gene: TRBV27
CDR3 protein: CASSLDWAGGTDGYTF; CDR3 DNA: TGCGCCAGCAGCTTGGATTGGGCAGGGGGTACGGATGGCTACACCTTC; D gene: TRBD1; clone size: .; J gene: TRBJ1-2; V gene: TRBV5-1
CDR3 protein: CASSYTGLYTGELFF; CDR3 DNA: TGTGCCAGCAGTTACACAGGGCTATACACCGGGGAGCTGTTTTTT; D gene: .; clone size: .; J gene: TRBJ2-2; V gene: TRBV6-5
CDR3 protein: CASSPRLAGGPDNEQFF; CDR3 DNA: TGTGCCAGCAGCCCACGACTAGCGGGGGGGCCGGACAATGAGCAGTTCTTC; D gene: TRBD2; clone size: .; J gene: TRBJ2-1; V gene: TRBV9
CDR3 protein: CASSSVQSGELFF; CDR3 DNA: TGCGCCAGCAGCTCAGTCCAATCCGGGGAGCTGTTTTTT; D gene: .; clone size: once; J gene: TRBJ2-2; V gene: TRBV5-1
CDR3 protein: CAISETDRGMEQYF; CDR3 DNA: TGTGCCATCAGTGAAACGGACAGGGGAATGGAGCAGTACTTC; D gene: TRBD1; clone size: few; J gene: TRBJ2-7; V gene: TRBV10-3
CDR3 protein: CASSSGLSYNEQFF; CDR3 DNA: TGTGCCAGCAGTTCCGGACTTTCCTACAATGAGCAGTTCTTC; D gene: .; clone size: .; J gene: TRBJ2-1; V gene: TRBV7-8
CDR3 protein: CASSPGQGSSPSGYTF; CDR3 DNA: TGTGCCAGCAGCCCGGGACAGGGGTCTTCGCCTAGTGGCTACACCTTC; D gene: TRBD1; clone size: .; J gene: TRBJ1-2; V gene: TRBV7-9
CDR3 protein: CAWTGLAGLDTQYF; CDR3 DNA: TGTGCCTGGACAGGACTAGCGGGACTCGATACGCAGTATTTT; D gene: TRBD2; clone size: .; J gene: TRBJ2-3; V gene: TRBV30
CDR3 protein: CASRRSGGGTDTQYF; CDR3 DNA: TGTGCCAGCAGGAGAAGCGGGGGGGGCACAGATACGCAGTATTTT; D gene: TRBD2; clone size: few; J gene: TRBJ2-3; V gene: TRBV6-1
CDR3 protein: CASSPGGDLDPNTGELFF; CDR3 DNA: TGTGCCAGCAGCCCAGGAGGAGACCTCGACCCGAACACCGGGGAGCTGTTTTTT; D gene: .; clone size: .; J gene: TRBJ2-2; V gene: TRBV13
CDR3 protein: CASSVGANQPQHF; CDR3 DNA: TGTGCCAGCAGCGTAGGGGCCAATCAGCCCCAGCATTTT; D gene: .; clone size: .; J gene: TRBJ1-5; V gene: TRBV9
CDR3 protein: CASSTASRDRVFTDTQYF; CDR3 DNA: TGTGCCAGCAGCACTGCTTCCCGGGACAGGGTGTTTACAGATACGCAGTATTTT; D gene: TRBD1; clone size: .; J gene: TRBJ2-3; V gene: TRBV7-9
CDR3 protein: CASSSAPSYERYF; CDR3 DNA: TGTGCCAGCAGCTCCGCGCCCTCCTACGAGCGGTACTTC; D gene: .; clone size: .; J gene: TRBJ2-7; V gene: TRBV7-3
CDR3 protein: CASSLENRGGEQYF; CDR3 DNA: TGTGCCAGCAGCTTAGAGAACAGGGGAGGCGAGCAGTACTTC; D gene: .; clone size: .; J gene: TRBJ2-7; V gene: TRBV7-8
CDR3 protein: CASSYFGRSPLHF; CDR3 DNA: TGTGCCAGCAGTTACTTTGGCCGTTCACCCCTCCACTTT; D gene: .; clone size: .; J gene: TRBJ1-6; V gene: TRBV6-5
CDR3 protein: CASSGGTVNLQETQYF; CDR3 DNA: TGTGCCAGTAGTGGGGGGACAGTGAACCTCCAAGAGACCCAGTACTTC; D gene: .; clone size: .; J gene: TRBJ2-5; V gene: TRBV19
CDR3 protein: CASSLGVQRGSETQYF; CDR3 DNA: TGCGCCAGCAGCTTGGGGGTCCAGCGGGGGTCAGAGACCCAGTACTTC; D gene: TRBD2; clone size: .; J gene: TRBJ2-5; V gene: TRBV5-1
CDR3 protein: CATSPRGRPSPLHF; CDR3 DNA: TGTGCCACCAGCCCCCGAGGCCGACCTTCACCCCTCCACTTT; D gene: .; clone size: .; J gene: TRBJ1-6; V gene: TRBV15
CDR3 protein: CASKGVGQGDTEAFF; CDR3 DNA: TGTGCCAGCAAGGGGGTTGGGCAGGGTGACACTGAAGCTTTCTTT; D gene: .; clone size: .; J gene: TRBJ1-1; V gene: TRBV13
CDR3 protein: CASGLGLATEGGVGDTQYF; CDR3 DNA: TGTGCTAGTGGTTTGGGACTCGCTACGGAGGGGGGGGTCGGAGATACGCAGTATTTT; D gene: .; clone size: .; J gene: TRBJ2-3; V gene: TRBV12-5
CDR3 protein: CASSMAAEYNNQPQHF; CDR3 DNA: TGTGCCAGTAGTATGGCGGCAGAATACAACAATCAGCCCCAGCATTTT; D gene: .; clone size: once; J gene: TRBJ1-5; V gene: TRBV19
CDR3 protein: CASSSYGRAGEQFF; CDR3 DNA: TGTGCCAGCAGTAGTTACGGGAGGGCCGGTGAGCAGTTCTTC; D gene: TRBD2; clone size: .; J gene: TRBJ2-1; V gene: TRBV28
CDR3 protein: CASSYGGEQFF; CDR3 DNA: TGTGCCAGCAGTTACGGGGGGGAGCAGTTCTTC; D gene: .; clone size: .; J gene: TRBJ2-1; V gene: TRBV6-5
CDR3 protein: CASSIDRDYGYTF; CDR3 DNA: TGTGCCAGTAGTATAGACAGGGACTATGGCTACACCTTC; D gene: .; clone size: .; J gene: TRBJ1-2; V gene: TRBV19
CDR3 protein: CASTPGSNEQFF; CDR3 DNA: TGTGCCAGCACTCCGGGATCCAATGAGCAGTTCTTC; D gene: .; clone size: once; J gene: TRBJ2-1; V gene: TRBV2
CDR3 protein: CASSPPTSGGYNEQFF; CDR3 DNA: TGCGCCAGCAGCCCGCCGACTAGCGGGGGGTACAATGAGCAGTTCTTC; D gene: TRBD2; clone size: .; J gene: TRBJ2-1; V gene: TRBV5-1
CDR3 protein: CASSRRDREKGGANVLTF; CDR3 DNA: TGTGCCAGCAGCAGACGGGACAGGGAAAAAGGGGGGGCCAACGTCCTGACTTTC; D gene: .; clone size: .; J gene: TRBJ2-6; V gene: TRBV21-1
CDR3 protein: CASSLSGRNTIYF; CDR3 DNA: TGTGCCAGCAGCCTCAGCGGACGAAACACCATATATTTT; D gene: .; clone size: .; J gene: TRBJ1-3; V gene: TRBV11-3
CDR3 protein: CASTTGPQSYEQYF; CDR3 DNA: TGTGCCAGCACCACGGGTCCCCAATCCTACGAGCAGTACTTC; D gene: .; clone size: .; J gene: TRBJ2-7; V gene: TRBV6-1
CDR3 protein: CASSFLAGGPWDEQYF; CDR3 DNA: TGTGCCAGCAGCTTTCTAGCGGGAGGGCCTTGGGACGAGCAGTACTTC; D gene: TRBD2; clone size: .; J gene: TRBJ2-7; V gene: TRBV7-6
CDR3 protein: CASSQALTGISEAFF; CDR3 DNA: TGCGCCAGCAGCCAAGCCCTGACAGGGATCTCTGAAGCTTTCTTT; D gene: TRBD1; clone size: .; J gene: TRBJ1-1; V gene: TRBV4-1